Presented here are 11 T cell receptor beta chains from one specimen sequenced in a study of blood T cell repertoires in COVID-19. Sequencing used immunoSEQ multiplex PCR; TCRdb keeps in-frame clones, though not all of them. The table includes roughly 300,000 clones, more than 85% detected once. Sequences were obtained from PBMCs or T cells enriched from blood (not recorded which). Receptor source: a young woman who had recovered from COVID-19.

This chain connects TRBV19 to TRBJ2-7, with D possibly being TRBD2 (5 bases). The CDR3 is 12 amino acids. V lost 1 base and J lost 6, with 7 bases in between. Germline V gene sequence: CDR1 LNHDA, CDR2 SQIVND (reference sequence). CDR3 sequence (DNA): TGTGCCAGTAGTATAGTGGCGGGCGAGCAGTACTTC. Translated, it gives CASSIVAGEQYF. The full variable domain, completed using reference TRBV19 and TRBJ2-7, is DGGITQSPKYLFRKEGQNVTLSCEQNLNHDAMYWYRQDPGQGLRLIYYSQIVNDFQKGDIAEGYSVSREKKESFPLTVTSAQKNPTAFYLCASSIVAGEQYFGPGTRLTVT.

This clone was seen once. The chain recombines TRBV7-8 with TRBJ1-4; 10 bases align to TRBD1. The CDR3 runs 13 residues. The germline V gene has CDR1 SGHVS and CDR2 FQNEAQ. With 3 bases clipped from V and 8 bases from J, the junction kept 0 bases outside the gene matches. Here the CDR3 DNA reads TGTGCCAGCAGCTTGGGACAGGGGGAAAAACTGTTTTTT. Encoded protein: CASSLGQGEKLFF. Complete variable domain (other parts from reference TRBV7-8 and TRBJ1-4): GAGVSQSPRYKVAKRGQDVALRCDPISGHVSLFWYQQALGQGPEFLTYFQNEAQLDKSGLPSDRFFAERPEGSVSTLKIQRTQQEDSAVYLCASSLGQGEKLFFGSGTQLSVL.

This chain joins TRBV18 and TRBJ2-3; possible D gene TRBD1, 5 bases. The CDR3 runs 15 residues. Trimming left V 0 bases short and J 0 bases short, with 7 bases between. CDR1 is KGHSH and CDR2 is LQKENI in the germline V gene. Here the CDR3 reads CASSPPGRSTDTQYF. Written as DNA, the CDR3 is TGTGCCAGCTCACCACCGGGGCGGAGCACAGATACGCAGTATTTT.

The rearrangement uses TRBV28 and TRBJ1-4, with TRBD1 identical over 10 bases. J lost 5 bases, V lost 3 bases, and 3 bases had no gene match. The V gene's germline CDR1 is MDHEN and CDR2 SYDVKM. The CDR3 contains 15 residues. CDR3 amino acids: CASSFGGQGNEKLFF. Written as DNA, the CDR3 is TGTGCCAGCAGTTTCGGGGGACAGGGGAATGAAAAACTGTTTTTT. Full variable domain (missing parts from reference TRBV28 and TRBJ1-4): DVKVTQSSRYLVKRTGEKVFLECVQDMDHENMFWYRQDPGLGLRLIYFSYDVKMKEKGDIPEGYSVSREKKERFSLILESASTNQTSMYLCASSFGGQGNEKLFFGSGTQLSVL.

The CDR3 coding sequence is TGTGCCAGCAGCTCACCGGGACAGAACTATGGCTACACCTTC. Its protein is CASSSPGQNYGYTF. The chain is built from TRBV5-4 and TRBJ1-2, with 7 bases fitting TRBD1. Looked up from germline, CDR1 is SGHNT and CDR2 is YYREEE (reference sequence). The CDR3 sequence is 14 residues long. After removal of 3 bases from V and 2 bases from J, the junction contained 4 bases not matched to a gene.

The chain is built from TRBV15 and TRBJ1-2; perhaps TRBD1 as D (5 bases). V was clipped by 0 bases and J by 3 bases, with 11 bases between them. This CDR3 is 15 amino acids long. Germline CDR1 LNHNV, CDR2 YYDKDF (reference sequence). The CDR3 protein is CATSRDRGGYYGYTF. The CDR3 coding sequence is TGTGCCACCAGCAGAGATCGGGGGGGTTACTATGGCTACACCTTC.

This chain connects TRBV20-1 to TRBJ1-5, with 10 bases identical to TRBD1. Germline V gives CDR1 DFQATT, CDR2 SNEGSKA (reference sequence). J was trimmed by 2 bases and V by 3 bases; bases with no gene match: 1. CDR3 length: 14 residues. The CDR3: CSASGTGGNQPQHF. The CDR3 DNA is TGCAGTGCTAGTGGGACAGGGGGCAATCAGCCCCAGCATTTT.

As DNA, the CDR3 is TGTGCCAGCAGCTTAAGGGTGAGGGTTCACATGAACACTGAAGCTTTCTTT. Its protein product is CASSLRVRVHMNTEAFF. V usage is TRBV7-2 and J usage is TRBJ1-1; D is unclear. The germline V gene has CDR1 SGHTA and CDR2 FQGNSA. This CDR3 is built from 17 residues. V gave up 2 bases and J gave up 0 bases, with 16 bases separating them.

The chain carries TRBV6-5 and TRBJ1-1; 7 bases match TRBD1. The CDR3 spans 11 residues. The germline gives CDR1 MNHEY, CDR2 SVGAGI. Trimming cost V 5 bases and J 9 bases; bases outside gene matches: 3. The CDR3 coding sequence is TGTGCCAGCAGTCAGACAGGGAAAGCTTTCTTT. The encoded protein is CASSQTGKAFF.

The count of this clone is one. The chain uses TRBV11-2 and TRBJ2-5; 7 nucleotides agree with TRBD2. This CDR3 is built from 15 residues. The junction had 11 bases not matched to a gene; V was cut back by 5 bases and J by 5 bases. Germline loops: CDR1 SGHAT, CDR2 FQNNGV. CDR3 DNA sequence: TGTGCCAGCAGCGCGAGTTGGGGGGGACGGGAGACCCAGTACTTC. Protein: CASSASWGGRETQYF.

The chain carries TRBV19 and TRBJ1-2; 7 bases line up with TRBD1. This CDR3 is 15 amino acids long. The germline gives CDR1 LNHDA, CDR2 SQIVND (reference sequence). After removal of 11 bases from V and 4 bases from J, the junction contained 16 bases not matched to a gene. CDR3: CAASMVGGQSYGYTF. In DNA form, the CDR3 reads TGTGCCGCCAGTATGGTCGGGGGACAGAGCTATGGCTACACCTTC.